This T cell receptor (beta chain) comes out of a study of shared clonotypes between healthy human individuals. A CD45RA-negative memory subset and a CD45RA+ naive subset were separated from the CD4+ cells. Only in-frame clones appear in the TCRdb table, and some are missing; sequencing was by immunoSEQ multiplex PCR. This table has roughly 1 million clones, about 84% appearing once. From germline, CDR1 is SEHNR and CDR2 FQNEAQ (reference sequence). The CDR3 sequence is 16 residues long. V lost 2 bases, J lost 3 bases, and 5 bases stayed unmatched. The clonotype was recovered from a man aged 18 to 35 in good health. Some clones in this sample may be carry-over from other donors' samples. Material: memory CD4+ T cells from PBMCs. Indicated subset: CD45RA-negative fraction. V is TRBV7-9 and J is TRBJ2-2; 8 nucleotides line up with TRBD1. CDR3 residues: CASSLWRQGYTGELFF. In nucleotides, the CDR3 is TGTGCCAGCAGCTTATGGAGACAGGGGTACACCGGGGAGCTGTTTTTT.